This T cell receptor beta chain was recorded in a study of control samples from healthy donors and cancer patients. The CDR3 has 16 amino acids. CDR1 SGHRS and CDR2 YFSETQ come from the germline V gene. J was trimmed by 5 bases and V by 4 bases; bases with no gene match: 14. The assay was immunoSEQ multiplex PCR, and TCRdb's table has in-frame clones only and misses some. This sample carries some 110,000 clones, over 90% of them seen once, and the ten largest clones take roughly 2.7%. The specimen sequenced was blood. This sequence originates from a man aged 30 to 45 in good health. The chain uses TRBV5-1 and TRBJ2-5; TRBD1 aligns across 7 bases. CDR3 nucleotide sequence: TGCGCCAGCAGCAGAGACAGGGTACGGCTAGGGGAGACCCAGTACTTC. Protein product: CASSRDRVRLGETQYF.